The 32 T cell receptor beta chains in this list originate from one sample, sequenced in a study of blood T cell repertoires in COVID-19. Libraries were prepared by immunoSEQ multiplex PCR; TCRdb keeps only in-frame clonotypes and omits some of them. Altogether fewer than 250,000 clones are present, around four fifths being singletons, with the ten largest covering around 6.5%. Sequences were obtained from peripheral blood. The receptors stem from a woman aged 55-70 years with active or convalescent COVID-19.

The chain combines TRBV7-8 with TRBJ2-1; 7 bases align to TRBD1. After removal of 0 bases from V and 3 bases from J, the junction contained 8 bases not matched to a gene. This CDR3 contains 17 residues. Germline lookup yields CDR1 SGHVS and CDR2 FQNEAQ. The CDR3 is CASSLATPGQHYNEQFF. The CDR3 DNA reads as TGTGCCAGCAGCTTAGCGACCCCGGGACAGCACTACAATGAGCAGTTCTTC.

In its sample, this clone was seen once. J is TRBJ1-5 and V is TRBV28; 9 bases are a match to TRBD1. The junction had 8 bases not matched to a gene; V was cut back by 5 bases and J by 6 bases. CDR1 MDHEN and CDR2 SYDVKM come from the germline V gene. The CDR3 loop spans 15 amino acids. The DNA for the CDR3 is TGTGCCAGCAGTCTATCCAGGACAGGGGTTCAGCCCCAGCATTTT. It yields the protein CASSLSRTGVQPQHF.

The V and J genes are TRBV6-4 and TRBJ1-5, with 8 positions matching TRBD1. Trimming removed 5 bases from V and 2 bases from J; junction bases left unmatched: 5. This CDR3 contains 15 residues. Germline-derived CDR1 and CDR2 are MRHNA and SNTAGT. CDR3 residues: CASSPQGAGNQPQHF. In nucleotides, the CDR3 is TGTGCCAGCAGTCCCCAGGGGGCTGGCAATCAGCCCCAGCATTTT.

V and J are TRBV19 and TRBJ1-5, with TRBD1 identical over 9 bases. The CDR3 has 16 amino acids. CDR1 is LNHDA and CDR2 is SQIVND in the germline V gene (reference sequence). Trimming removed 4 bases from V and 1 base from J; junction bases left unmatched: 5. CDR3 sequence: CASSTWTGESNQPQHF. The CDR3 DNA follows: TGTGCCAGTAGTACTTGGACAGGGGAGAGCAATCAGCCCCAGCATTTT.

CDR3 amino acids: CASSLDPDSYNEQFF. The CDR3 DNA reads TGTGCCAGCAGCCTAGACCCGGACAGCTACAATGAGCAGTTCTTC. The chain uses TRBV7-6 and TRBJ2-1; D is possibly TRBD1 (6 bases). The CDR3 is 15 residues long. V lost 5 bases to trimming and J lost 3 bases, with 14 bases between them. In germline, CDR1 is SGHVS, CDR2 FNYEAQ.

The chain has TRBV10-2 and TRBJ1-1, with 7 bases aligning to TRBD1. Germline V gives CDR1 WSHSY, CDR2 SAAADI. The CDR3 has 17 residues. Germline trimming cut 0 bases from V and 0 bases from J; bases unmatched to any gene: 7. The CDR3 loop is CASSESGGRGLNTEAFF. DNA for the CDR3: TGCGCCAGCAGTGAGTCGGGGGGCAGGGGGTTGAACACTGAAGCTTTCTTT.

The CDR3 region has the DNA TGTGCCAGCAGCTTAGAACCGGGATTTAATGAAAAACTGTTTTTT. Residues: CASSLEPGFNEKLFF. The rearrangement uses TRBV7-6 and TRBJ1-4; D gene unclear. The germline V gene has CDR1 SGHVS and CDR2 FNYEAQ. Trimming removed 1 base from V and 4 bases from J, with 10 bases in between. The CDR3 has 15 amino acids.

This chain uses TRBV5-1 with TRBJ1-1; 7 positions agree with TRBD1. J lost 6 bases, V lost 0 bases, and 5 bases had no gene match. The CDR3 runs to 14 residues. Per germline, CDR1 SGHRS and CDR2 YFSETQ. CDR3 protein: CASSLGYGTAEAFF. The CDR3 DNA reads as TGCGCCAGCAGCTTGGGTTACGGGACAGCTGAAGCTTTCTTT.

This chain links TRBV7-8 with TRBJ2-1, with D possibly being TRBD2 (6 bases). This CDR3 comprises 13 residues. The germline gives CDR1 SGHVS, CDR2 FQNEAQ. V lost 2 bases and J 9 bases, leaving 11 bases between the germline ends. The CDR3 nucleotides are TGTGCCAGCAGCTTAAGTTGGGGGGTTGAGCAGTTCTTC. Its translation is CASSLSWGVEQFF.

CDR3 amino acids: CASSLGGLAGKQETQYF. The CDR3 nucleotides read TGTGCCAGCAGCTTGGGGGGCCTAGCGGGGAAACAAGAGACCCAGTACTTC. The rearrangement links TRBV5-5 to TRBJ2-5; 9 nucleotides agree with TRBD2. V lost 0 bases to trimming and J lost 2 bases; unmatched junction nucleotides: 8. The CDR3 totals 17 residues. Germline V gene data show CDR1 as SGHKS and CDR2 as YYEKEE (reference sequence).

This chain uses TRBV12-3 or TRBV12-4 with TRBJ1-5, with no clear D. The CDR3 covers 13 residues. The V end was cut by 5 bases, the J end by 4 bases, with 9 bases between. The CDR3 nucleotides are TGTGCCAGCAGTAAAACAGAGAATCAGCCCCAGCATTTT. Protein product: CASSKTENQPQHF.

V usage is TRBV3-1 (or the pseudogene TRBV3-2) and J usage is TRBJ1-2; D not resolved. Germline assignment: CDR1 LGHDT and CDR2 YNNKEL (reference sequence). The CDR3 has 12 residues. Trimming left V 1 base short and J 8 bases short, with 8 bases between. CDR3 in DNA: TGTGCCAGCAGCCAAGCCGGTCGGGGCTACACCTTC. Translation: CASSQAGRGYTF.

J is TRBJ1-2 and V is TRBV6-1; 8 bases are shared with TRBD1. With V trimmed by 2 bases and J by 8 bases, 4 bases remained unmatched. Germline lookup yields CDR1 MNHNS and CDR2 SASEGT. The CDR3 has 13 residues. CDR3 sequence reads: CASSERTGQGYTF. The CDR3 DNA is TGTGCCAGCAGTGAACGGACAGGGCAAGGCTACACCTTC.

This chain connects TRBV3-1 (or the pseudogene TRBV3-2) to TRBJ2-3; D is perhaps TRBD2 (6 bases). V was clipped by 2 bases and J by 6 bases, with 9 bases between them. CDR1 LGHDT and CDR2 YNNKEL come from the germline V gene (reference sequence). The CDR3 contains 13 residues. The DNA of the CDR3 is TGTGCCAGCAGCCAACTCCGGGGGGATACGCAGTATTTT. This encodes CASSQLRGDTQYF.

The V and J genes are TRBV5-8 and TRBJ2-7, with a tentative D call TRBD1 (6 bases). The CDR3 length is 14 residues. CDR1 is SGHTS, CDR2 YDEGEE, per germline. Trimming shortened V by 0 bases and J by 2 bases, and 9 bases separated the two germline ends. CDR3 protein: CASSLDRVPYEQYF. The CDR3 region has the DNA TGTGCCAGCAGCTTGGACAGGGTACCCTACGAGCAGTACTTC. Based on the CDR3 plus reference TRBV5-8 and TRBJ2-7, the full variable domain is EAGVTQSPTHLIKTRGQQATLRCSPISGHTSVYWYQQALGLGLQFLLWYDEGEERNRGNFPPRFSGRQFPNYSSELNVNALELEDSALYLCASSLDRVPYEQYFGPGTRLTVT.

The chain joins TRBV4-2 to TRBJ2-1, with 7 nucleotides matching TRBD2. This CDR3 has 11 residues. The V segment lost 4 bases and the J segment 10 bases; nucleotides outside the gene matches: 1. Germline loops: CDR1 LGHNA, CDR2 YNFKEQ. As DNA, the CDR3 is TGTGCCAGCAGCCTGGGACTAGAGCAGTTCTTC. Translation gives CASSLGLEQFF.

The chain is built from TRBV18 and TRBJ1-3; possible D gene TRBD1, 5 bases. CDR1 KGHSH and CDR2 LQKENI come from the germline V gene. The CDR3 is made up of 16 amino acids. V was pared by 3 bases and J by 8 bases, with 20 bases between. CDR3 amino acids: CASSPPPGTGRDTIYF. The DNA for the CDR3 is TGTGCCAGCTCACCGCCGCCCGGGACGGGGAGGGACACCATATATTTT.

This sequence joins TRBV6-1 and TRBJ2-7; 11 nucleotides match TRBD2. V lost 3 bases and J lost 2; bases outside the gene matches: 3. CDR3 length: 15 amino acids. In germline, CDR1 is MNHNS, CDR2 SASEGT. This chain's CDR3 is CASSDDSGGAYEQYV. The DNA of the CDR3 is TGTGCCAGCAGTGACGATAGCGGGGGGGCCTACGAGCAGTACGTC.

Regarding this clone: Other nucleotide sequences from this sample produce the same CDR3. This chain uses TRBV6-5 with TRBJ2-7; D is unclear. V was trimmed by 0 bases and J by 3 bases, leaving 12 bases between them. Germline CDR1 reads MNHEY; CDR2 reads SVGAGI. CDR3 length equals 15 residues. Here the CDR3 reads CASSYSPGSSYEQYF. The CDR3 bases are TGTGCCAGCAGTTACTCGCCAGGTTCGAGCTACGAGCAGTACTTC.

This chain uses TRBV19 with TRBJ1-2; the D gene is possibly TRBD1 (5 bases). The V gene's germline CDR1 is LNHDA and CDR2 SQIVND (reference sequence). The germline V and J ends were trimmed by 1 base and 7 bases, with 25 bases remaining between them. The CDR3 contains 18 residues. As DNA, the CDR3 is TGTGCCAGTAGTATAGGGGCCCCCGGGGGAGGGGAGCGGCGTGGCTACACCTTC. It translates to CASSIGAPGGGERRGYTF.

DNA for the CDR3: TGTGCCAGCAGACGTCAGAGGAATCAGCCCCAGCATTTT. It translates to CASRRQRNQPQHF. The rearrangement joins TRBV21-1 to TRBJ1-5. TRBV21-1 is described as a pseudogene. The CDR3 is 13 residues long.

The rearrangement uses TRBV11-2 and TRBJ2-3, with 7 nucleotides matching TRBD2. V trimming: 2 bases; J trimming: 2 bases; junction bases outside the gene matches: 4. There are 15 residues in the CDR3. Germline CDR1 is SGHAT and CDR2 is FQNNGV. CDR3 bases: TGTGCCAGCAGCTTAAGCGCGGGAGCCACAGATACGCAGTATTTT. Its protein is CASSLSAGATDTQYF.

V gene TRBV20-1 combines with J gene TRBJ1-5; D might be TRBD1 (5 bases). This CDR3 has 16 amino acids. Germline lookup yields CDR1 DFQATT and CDR2 SNEGSKA (reference sequence). Trimming took 3 bases from V and 0 from J, leaving 15 bases between them. The chain's CDR3 is CSASTAQGYSNQPQHF. CDR3 in DNA: TGCAGTGCTAGTACTGCTCAGGGATATAGCAATCAGCCCCAGCATTTT.

The rearrangement joins TRBV10-3 to TRBJ1-1; 7 bases line up with TRBD1. With 7 bases clipped from V and 5 bases from J, the junction kept 10 bases outside the gene matches. The CDR3 has 14 amino acids. Per germline, CDR1 ENHRY and CDR2 SYGVKD. The CDR3, as DNA: TGTGCCATCAAATGGGACAGCGGTGGAACTGAAGCTTTCTTT. Translated, it gives CAIKWDSGGTEAFF.

This rearrangement joins TRBV5-8 to TRBJ2-7; 9 positions agree with TRBD1. Germline lookup yields CDR1 SGHTS and CDR2 YDEGEE. J lost 2 bases, V lost 0 bases, and 3 bases had no gene match. The CDR3 extends over 15 amino acids. Here the CDR3 reads CASSLVGQGTYEQYF. DNA of the CDR3: TGTGCCAGCAGCTTGGTGGGACAGGGTACCTACGAGCAGTACTTC.

J is TRBJ2-7 and V is TRBV29-1; D remains unclear. This CDR3 comprises 13 residues. Trimming stripped 3 bases from V and 3 bases from J, with 12 bases between. Germline V CDR1 and CDR2: SQVTM, ANQGSEA. CDR3 in DNA: TGCAGCGTTGAGGAGAGCAACCGCTACGAGCAGTACTTC. It specifies CSVEESNRYEQYF.

The chain links TRBV6-5 to TRBJ2-7; 9 bases agree with TRBD1. The V and J ends lost 6 bases and 3 bases, in that order; junction bases with no gene match: 3. The CDR3 runs to 13 residues. CDR1 MNHEY and CDR2 SVGAGI come from the germline V gene. CDR3 amino acids: CASRDRGRYEQYF. CDR3 DNA: TGTGCCAGCAGGGACAGGGGACGCTACGAGCAGTACTTC.

The chain joins TRBV7-5 to TRBJ2-3; the tabulated D call, TRBD2, remains unverified against the DNA. TRBV7-5 is tagged as a pseudogene. The CDR3 sequence is 20 residues long. DNA for the CDR3: TGTGCCAGAAGCTTAGGGGGGATGACTAGCGGGAGATTCCTCACAGATACGCAGTATTTT. Translated, it gives CARSLGGMTSGRFLTDTQYF.

The rearrangement joins TRBV30 to TRBJ2-1; 8 bases are a match to TRBD2. The CDR3 contains 13 residues. V trimming: 3 bases; J trimming: 5 bases; junction bases outside the gene matches: 3. CDR1 is GTSNPN and CDR2 is SVGIG in the germline V gene (reference sequence). The CDR3 bases are TGTGCCTGGAGCTACGGGAGGGACAATGAGCAGTTCTTC. Translation: CAWSYGRDNEQFF.

J is TRBJ2-1 and V is TRBV11-2, with TRBD2 matching 11 bases. CDR1 is SGHAT, CDR2 FQNNGV, per germline. The CDR3 spans 16 residues. V dropped 1 base and J dropped 9; count of bases not matched to a gene: 8. The CDR3 DNA follows: TGTGCCAGCAGCTTAGGTCCTAGCGGGGGGTACGCTGAGCAGTTCTTC. As protein: CASSLGPSGGYAEQFF. Complete variable domain (other parts from reference TRBV11-2 and TRBJ2-1): EAGVAQSPRYKIIEKRQSVAFWCNPISGHATLYWYQQILGQGPKLLIQFQNNGVVDDSQLPKDRFSAERLKGVDSTLKIQPAKLEDSAVYLCASSLGPSGGYAEQFFGPGTRLTVL.

This clone has only one observation. CDR3 in DNA: TGTGCCAGCAGTGAAAGGGACTTCAGGACCAGAACCAATGAGCAGTTCTTC. This sequence encodes CASSERDFRTRTNEQFF. This sequence joins TRBV6-1 and TRBJ2-1; a possible D gene is TRBD2 (6 bases). Trimming pared 2 bases from V and 6 bases from J, leaving 20 bases between. Germline assignment: CDR1 MNHNS and CDR2 SASEGT. This CDR3 spans 17 amino acids.

This chain connects TRBV6-1 to TRBJ2-2; D is undetermined. The CDR3 is 15 residues long. The germline V gene has CDR1 MNHNS and CDR2 SASEGT. V was shortened by 1 base and J by 4 bases, with 10 bases between the two germline ends. The chain's CDR3 is CASSEVRYFTGELFF. CDR3 nucleotide sequence: TGTGCCAGCAGTGAAGTAAGATACTTCACCGGGGAGCTGTTTTTT.